The 8 T cell receptor beta chains below were found in one sample sequenced in a study of Ad26.COV2.S vaccination and SARS-CoV-2 variants. Treatment specified: 15 to 20 received Ad26.COV2.S at low or high dose, single or two shots; several received placebo; per-sample allocation not given. Vaccine and placebo recipients were sampled on day 63 after the first injection. Sequencing used immunoSEQ multiplex PCR; TCRdb keeps in-frame clones, though not all of them. The table lists some 450,000 clones, 90% of them singletons, with approximately 4.3% in the top ten. Sequenced here: peripheral blood, sampled in a trial of Ad26.COV2.S vaccine versus placebo. Source of these receptors: a person between 18 and 59 years old who received the Ad26.COV2.S COVID-19 vaccine or a placebo.

This chain joins TRBV7-8 and TRBJ2-5, with D unclear. The CDR3 totals 14 residues. Deletions cut 4 bases from V and 5 bases from J, with 14 bases between. The germline gives CDR1 SGHVS, CDR2 FQNEAQ. This chain's CDR3 is CASSSVTRLETQYF. In nucleotides, the CDR3 is TGTGCCAGCAGCTCAGTAACCCGGCTCGAGACCCAGTACTTC.

The V call is TRBV25-1, the J call TRBJ2-3; D is ambiguous. Germline CDR1 reads MGHDK; CDR2 reads SYGVNS. The CDR3 totals 14 residues. V lost 1 base, J lost 9 bases, and 14 bases lay in between. CDR3 nucleotides: TGTGCCAGCAGTGAATCGGCCAGGTCCGGAACGCAGTATTTT. Translation: CASSESARSGTQYF.

The chain is built from TRBV11-1 and TRBJ2-2; D may be TRBD1 (6 bases). Germline lookup yields CDR1 SGHAT and CDR2 FQDESV (reference sequence). Between the trimmed V and J ends, which lost 5 bases and 3 bases, there was a span of 10 bases. This CDR3 contains 14 residues. The CDR3 sequence is CASSEGQHTGELFF. For the CDR3, the DNA is TGTGCCAGCAGCGAAGGACAGCACACCGGGGAGCTGTTTTTT.

At least ten counts were recorded for this clone. The chain joins TRBV28 to TRBJ2-7; unclear D gene. Germline values: CDR1 MDHEN, CDR2 SYDVKM. V was cut by 6 bases and J by 4 bases, with 16 bases left in between. CDR3 size: 14 residues. The CDR3: CASSLTLAQYEQYF. The CDR3 bases are TGTGCCAGCAGCTTAACCCTCGCACAGTACGAGCAGTACTTC.

This chain connects TRBV6-2 or TRBV6-3 to TRBJ2-7; D not resolved. Germline lookup yields CDR1 MNHEY and CDR2 SVGEGT. V lost 0 bases and J 1 base, leaving 10 bases between the germline ends. CDR3 size: 15 residues. This CDR3 reads CASSYSSAWSYEQYF. The CDR3, as DNA: TGTGCCAGCAGTTACTCATCCGCCTGGTCCTACGAGCAGTACTTC.

The chain employs TRBV6-1 and TRBJ2-7, with D possibly matching TRBD2 (5 bases). The CDR3 runs 13 residues. Looked up from germline, CDR1 is MNHNS and CDR2 is SASEGT. Trimming shortened V by 2 bases and J by 7 bases, and 12 bases separated the two germline ends. CDR3 in DNA: TGTGCCAGCAGTGAACCGACTCCGGGGGAGCAGTACTTC. Protein product: CASSEPTPGEQYF.

The V gene is TRBV6-2 or TRBV6-3, the J gene TRBJ2-1, with TRBD2 identical over 11 bases. The length of the CDR3 is 17 residues. Germline V gene data show CDR1 as MNHEY and CDR2 as SVGEGT. After removal of 4 bases from V and 6 bases from J, the junction contained 11 bases not matched to a gene. Here the CDR3 reads CASSFKTSGTRVNEQFF. The CDR3 DNA reads as TGTGCCAGCAGTTTTAAGACTAGCGGGACTAGAGTCAATGAGCAGTTCTTC.

The rearrangement links TRBV15 to TRBJ1-3; D unclear. The V end was cut by 0 bases, the J end by 4 bases, with 10 bases between. The CDR3 has 15 residues. Germline CDR1 and CDR2: LNHNV and YYDKDF (reference sequence). DNA of the CDR3: TGTGCCACCAGCAGAGATCTTAATCCGGGAAACACCATATATTTT. Protein: CATSRDLNPGNTIYF.